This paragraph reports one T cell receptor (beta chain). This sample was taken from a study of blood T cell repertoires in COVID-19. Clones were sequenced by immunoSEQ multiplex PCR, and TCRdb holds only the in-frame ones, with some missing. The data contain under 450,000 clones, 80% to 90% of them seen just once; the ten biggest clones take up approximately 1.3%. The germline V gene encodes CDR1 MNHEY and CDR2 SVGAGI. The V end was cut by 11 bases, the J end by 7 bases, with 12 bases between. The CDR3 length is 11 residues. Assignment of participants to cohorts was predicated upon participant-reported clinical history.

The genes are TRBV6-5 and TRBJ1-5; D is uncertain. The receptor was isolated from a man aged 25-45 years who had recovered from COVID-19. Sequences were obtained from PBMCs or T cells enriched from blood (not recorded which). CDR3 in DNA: TGTGCCGGAGGAATGTACCAGCCCCAGCATTTT. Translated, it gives CAGGMYQPQHF.